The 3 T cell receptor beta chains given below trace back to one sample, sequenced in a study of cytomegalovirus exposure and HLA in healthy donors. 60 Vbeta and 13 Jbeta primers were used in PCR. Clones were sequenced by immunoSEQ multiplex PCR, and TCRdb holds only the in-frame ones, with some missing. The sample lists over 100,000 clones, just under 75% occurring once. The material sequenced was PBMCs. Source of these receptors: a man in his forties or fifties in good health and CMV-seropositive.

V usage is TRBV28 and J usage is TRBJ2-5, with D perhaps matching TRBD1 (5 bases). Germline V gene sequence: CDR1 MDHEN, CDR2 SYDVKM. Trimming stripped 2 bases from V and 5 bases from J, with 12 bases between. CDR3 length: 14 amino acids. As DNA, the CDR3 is TGTGCCAGCAGTTTAAGGGGCATACCGGAGACCCAGTACTTC. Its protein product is CASSLRGIPETQYF.

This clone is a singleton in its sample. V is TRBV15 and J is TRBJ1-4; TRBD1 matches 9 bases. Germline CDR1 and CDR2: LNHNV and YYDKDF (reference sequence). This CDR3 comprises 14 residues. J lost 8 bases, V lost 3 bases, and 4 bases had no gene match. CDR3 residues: CATSRDRGGEKLFF. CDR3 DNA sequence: TGTGCCACCAGCAGGGACAGGGGTGGAGAAAAACTGTTTTTT.

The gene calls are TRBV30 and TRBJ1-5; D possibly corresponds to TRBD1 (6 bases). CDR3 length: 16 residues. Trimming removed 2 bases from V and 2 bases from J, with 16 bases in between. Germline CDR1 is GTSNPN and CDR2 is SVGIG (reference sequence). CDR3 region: CAWSFFGRGGNQPQHF. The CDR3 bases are TGTGCCTGGAGTTTCTTCGGCAGGGGTGGCAATCAGCCCCAGCATTTT.